Each of the 9 T cell receptor beta chains below was sequenced from the same sample in a study of blood T cells in healthy people across ages. It was with a sample-barcoded 5' primer and a J-beta primer mix that a second PCR of roughly 7 to 12 cycles was run. TCRdb analysed the 5' RACE reads with MiXCR anew, one entry per CDR3 protein. The sample gives 600,000 to 1,000,000 distinct CDR3 sequences, about 25% of which show up once; more than 3% is in the top ten. These records were also assigned to another study, of T cells of mothers and their children.

Specimen: blood. The receptors here all came from a boy between 5 and 17 years old in good health.

This clonotype appeared a few times. This chain links TRBV29-1 with TRBJ1-2; TRBD1 agrees at 11 bases. With V trimmed by 7 bases and J by 8 bases, 18 bases remained unmatched. The germline V gene encodes CDR1 SQVTM and CDR2 ANQGSEA. The CDR3 is made up of 16 amino acids. As DNA, the CDR3 is TGCAGCGCGTTTGGACAGGGGGCGCACGGTGGATACGGCTACACCTTC. As protein: CSAFGQGAHGGYGYTF.

The chain carries TRBV20-1 and TRBJ2-3; unclear D gene. V gave up 2 bases and J gave up 4 bases, with 4 bases separating them. Germline CDR1 reads DFQATT; CDR2 reads SNEGSKA (reference sequence). This CDR3 comprises 11 residues. CDR3 loop: CSARRADTQYF. CDR3 sequence (DNA): TGCAGTGCTAGACGCGCAGATACGCAGTATTTT.

This chain uses TRBV27 with TRBJ2-5; D is unclear. V shed 5 bases and J shed 4 bases, with 17 bases lying between them. CDR1 and CDR2 from the germline V gene are MNHEY and SMNVEV (reference sequence). This CDR3 has 15 residues. CDR3 protein: CASSPVRDLPETQYF. DNA for the CDR3: TGTGCCAGCAGTCCCGTGCGAGACTTGCCAGAGACCCAGTACTTC.

The table lists this clonotype with a few counts. CDR3 nucleotide sequence: TGCAGCGTTGAAGATGACGCAGGCGGGCAGTTCTTC. Its protein product is CSVEDDAGGQFF. This chain connects TRBV29-1 to TRBJ2-1; D uncertain. The CDR3 is 12 residues long. Per the germline V gene, CDR1 is SQVTM and CDR2 is ANQGSEA. Trimming left V 0 bases short and J 12 bases short, with 12 bases between.

This chain connects TRBV29-1 to TRBJ2-5; D gene uncertain. The germline V gene has CDR1 SQVTM and CDR2 ANQGSEA. Trimming took 0 bases from V and 0 from J, leaving 11 bases between them. The CDR3 totals 15 residues. The CDR3 DNA is TGCAGCGTTGAAGATTCCGAGACGGACCAAGAGACCCAGTACTTC. Amino acid sequence: CSVEDSETDQETQYF.

Regarding this clonotype: At one end, the junction sequence differs from germline, possibly due to a read error. The chain recombines TRBV7-7 with TRBJ2-1; 10 nucleotides line up with TRBD2. There are 16 residues in the CDR3. Germline CDR1 is SSHAT and CDR2 is FNYEAQ (reference sequence). The CDR3 coding sequence is TGTGCTAGCAGCCCTGGACTAGCGGAGATCTACAATGAGCAGTTCTTC. Its protein product is CASSPGLAEIYNEQFF. The whole variable domain, remainder taken from reference TRBV7-7 and TRBJ2-1, is GAGVSQSPRYKVTKRGQDVTLRCDPISSHATLYWYQQALGQGPEFLTYFNYEAQPDKSGLPSDRFSAERPEGSISTLTIQRTEQRDSAMYRCASSPGLAEIYNEQFFGPGTRLTVL.

This clonotype was seen only a few times. The chain links TRBV6-2 or TRBV6-3 to TRBJ1-2; maybe TRBD1 (5 bases). Trimming left V 6 bases short and J 8 bases short, with 16 bases between. CDR3 length: 13 amino acids. From germline, CDR1 is MNHEY and CDR2 SVGEGT. This CDR3 reads CASSSAQVLGYTF. The DNA for the CDR3 is TGTGCCAGCAGCTCTGCACAGGTCCTAGGCTACACCTTC.

The table lists this clonotype with a few counts. The CDR3 DNA sequence: TGTGCCAGCAGCCAAGTACTAGCGGCAGATACGCAGTATTTT. Translated, it gives CASSQVLAADTQYF. The rearrangement uses TRBV4-2 and TRBJ2-3; 8 nucleotides match TRBD2. This CDR3 comprises 14 residues. Germline V gene sequence: CDR1 LGHNA, CDR2 YNFKEQ. Unmatched junction bases numbered 1, after V lost 1 base and J lost 4 bases.

The gene calls are TRBV4-1 and TRBJ2-7; D may be TRBD1 or TRBD2 (5 bases each). Trimming left V 4 bases short and J 5 bases short, with 18 bases between. Germline values: CDR1 MGHRA, CDR2 YSYEKL. The CDR3 runs to 15 residues. CDR3 in DNA: TGCGCCAGCAGCCGAGATACCGGGGCCACCCACGAGCAGTACTTC. Protein sequence: CASSRDTGATHEQYF.